Sequencing of this TCR beta chain was carried out in a study of immune characterization of retroperitoneal liposarcoma. TCRdb redid the calling of the PCR reads with MiXCR, one entry per CDR3 protein. The sample records about 18,000 distinct CDR3 sequences, approximately 40% being singletons. CDR3 length equals 18 residues. V was pared by 0 bases and J by 0 bases, with 15 bases between. The germline V gene has CDR1 SGHAT and CDR2 FQNNGV. This TCR came from a male donor with retroperitoneal liposarcoma. The sample consisted of blood. The chain uses TRBV11-2 and TRBJ2-1; D remains unclear. The CDR3 region is CASSLDPPFLDSYNEQFF. DNA for the CDR3: TGTGCCAGCAGCTTAGATCCGCCCTTCCTAGACTCCTACAATGAGCAGTTCTTC.